The sequence of this TCR beta chain was determined in a study of T cell changes during pregnancy in multiple sclerosis. TCRdb's table, derived via immunoSEQ multiplex PCR, lists solely in-frame clones and lacks some. Here the sample spans tens of thousands of clones, roughly 94% being singletons. CDR3 size: 15 residues. After removal of 5 bases from V and 2 bases from J, the junction contained 7 bases not matched to a gene. Germline CDR1 and CDR2: MNHEY and SMNVEV (reference sequence). V and J are TRBV27 and TRBJ2-5; 8 nucleotides match TRBD1. The material sequenced was CD4+ T cells from peripheral blood mononuclear cells, taken after pregnancy. This receptor was identified in a female donor with multiple sclerosis, enrolled in a pregnancy study. The CDR3 DNA reads as TGTGCCAGCAGTCCCCTCCGGGACAGGCAAGAGACCCAGTACTTC. It specifies CASSPLRDRQETQYF.